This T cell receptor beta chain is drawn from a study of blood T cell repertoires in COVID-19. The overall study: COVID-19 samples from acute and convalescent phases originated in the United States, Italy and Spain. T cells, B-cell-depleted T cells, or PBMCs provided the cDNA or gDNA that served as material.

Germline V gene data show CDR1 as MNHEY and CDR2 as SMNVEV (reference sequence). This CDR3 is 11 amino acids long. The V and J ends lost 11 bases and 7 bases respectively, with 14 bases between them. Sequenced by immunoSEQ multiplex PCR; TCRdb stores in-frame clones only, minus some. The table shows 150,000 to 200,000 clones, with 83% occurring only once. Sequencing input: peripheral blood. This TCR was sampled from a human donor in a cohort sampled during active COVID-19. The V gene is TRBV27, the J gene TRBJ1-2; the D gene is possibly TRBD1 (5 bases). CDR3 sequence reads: CASGWEGGYTF. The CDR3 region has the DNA TGTGCCTCAGGGTGGGAGGGTGGCTACACCTTC.